These T cell receptor beta chains were read from a single sample in a study of cytomegalovirus exposure and HLA in healthy donors. Measured with immunoSEQ multiplex PCR; TCRdb has only the in-frame clones, and not every one. Of roughly 190,000 clones in the sample, about four fifths were seen once. What was sequenced was PBMCs. These receptors originate from a woman between 40 and 50 years old in good health and CMV-seronegative. The CDR3 runs from the conserved cysteine through the conserved F or W. The order of the fields is CDR3 DNA, CDR3 protein, D gene, clone size, V gene, J gene. A D gene is named only where the DNA matches it firmly. Clone size, where shown, is once, few, many, or a class for clones that have expanded.

CDR3 DNA: TGTGCCAGCAGTTTATACCGGGACAGGCCCACAGATACGCAGTATTTT
CDR3 protein: CASSLYRDRPTDTQYF
D gene: TRBD1
clone size: once
V gene: TRBV27
J gene: TRBJ2-3

CDR3 DNA: TGTGCCAGCAAAGACAGGGGCGGAAATCAGCCCCAGCATTTT
CDR3 protein: CASKDRGGNQPQHF
D gene: TRBD1
clone size: few
V gene: TRBV6-5
J gene: TRBJ1-5

CDR3 DNA: TGTGCCAGCAGCTATCTTGATGGGGGGGAAGCTTTCTTT
CDR3 protein: CASSYLDGGEAFF
D gene: -
clone size: -
V gene: TRBV7-9
J gene: TRBJ1-1

CDR3 DNA: TGCGCCAGCAGCTTGGGGACAGGTGCGAACACCGGGGAGCTGTTTTTT
CDR3 protein: CASSLGTGANTGELFF
D gene: TRBD1
clone size: -
V gene: TRBV5-1
J gene: TRBJ2-2

CDR3 DNA: TGCGCCAGCAGCCAAGTCCTTGGAGGAGGTGGATCCGAGACCCAGTACTTC
CDR3 protein: CASSQVLGGGGSETQYF
D gene: -
clone size: -
V gene: TRBV4-3
J gene: TRBJ2-5

CDR3 DNA: TGTGCCAGCAGTCCTTATAGCACAGATACGCAGTATTTT
CDR3 protein: CASSPYSTDTQYF
D gene: -
clone size: -
V gene: TRBV27
J gene: TRBJ2-3

CDR3 DNA: TGTGCCAGCAGCTTAGACGGGCGTCTAGCGGGAAGGTATGAGCAGTTCTTC
CDR3 protein: CASSLDGRLAGRYEQFF
D gene: TRBD2
clone size: -
V gene: TRBV11-3
J gene: TRBJ2-1

CDR3 DNA: TGTGCCAGTAGTATCGGCGGGCTGGGCAATGAGCAGTTCTTC
CDR3 protein: CASSIGGLGNEQFF
D gene: -
clone size: -
V gene: TRBV19
J gene: TRBJ2-1

CDR3 DNA: TGTGCCAGCATGGGAGCGGGAGGGTTCTACGAGCAGTACTTC
CDR3 protein: CASMGAGGFYEQYF
D gene: TRBD2
clone size: -
V gene: TRBV2
J gene: TRBJ2-7

CDR3 DNA: TGTGCCAGTAGTCCCATAAGCGGGAGTGGAGAGACCCAGTACTTC
CDR3 protein: CASSPISGSGETQYF
D gene: TRBD2
clone size: -
V gene: TRBV19
J gene: TRBJ2-5

CDR3 DNA: TGTGCCACCAGCAGAGACTCTGTTCTAGAGACCCAGTACTTC
CDR3 protein: CATSRDSVLETQYF
D gene: -
clone size: -
V gene: TRBV15
J gene: TRBJ2-5